The text below deals with one T cell receptor beta chain. Its antigen is undetermined. This sample is drawn from a study of Ad26.COV2.S vaccination and SARS-CoV-2 variants. For the study at large: Sample donor was a member of the COV1001 Ad26.COV2.S trial arm.

Repertoires were generated with immunoSEQ multiplex PCR, while TCRdb's copy carries only in-frame clones and drops some. Of over 450,000 clones in the sample, 89% were seen once. The CDR3 has 17 amino acids. Trimming removed 0 bases from V and 2 bases from J; junction bases left unmatched: 7. Per germline, CDR1 SGHRS and CDR2 YFSETQ. Whole-study results and caveats: Breadth and depth estimates from TCRs may understate total T cell responses. A substantial breadth of spike-specific CD8+ and CD4+ T cell responses after vaccination has been reported.

Indicated treatment: some 19 received Ad26.COV2.S at low or high dose, single or two shots; 5 received placebo; per-sample allocation not given. Vaccine and placebo recipients were sampled on day 63 after the first injection. An Ad26 vector expressing Wuhan-strain SARS-CoV-2 spike served as the vaccine. The receptor's source is a person between 18 and 60 years old who received the Ad26.COV2.S COVID-19 vaccine or a placebo. The starting material was peripheral blood, obtained in a trial of Ad26.COV2.S vaccine versus placebo. This sequence joins TRBV5-1 and TRBJ2-1, with TRBD2 matching over 8 bases. The CDR3 spells CASSLVAGGFAYNEQFF. The DNA of the CDR3 is TGCGCCAGCAGCTTGGTTGCGGGGGGATTCGCCTACAATGAGCAGTTCTTC.